A selection of T cell receptor beta chains follows, all from one sample in a study of T cells after yellow fever vaccination. Via MiXCR, TCRdb re-called the 5' RACE reads, giving one row per CDR3 protein. Of about 330,000 distinct CDR3 sequences listed, around 6.8% are singletons. Sequences were derived from PBMCs, sampled roughly seven weeks after the first yellow fever vaccination. The source is a man younger than 30 who received the YFV17D yellow fever vaccine. CDR3s leave out the opening cysteine and the closing phenylalanine or tryptophan.

V	CDR3
TRBV20-1	SASLDTEAF
TRBV11-1	ASSSRVQNSPLH
TRBV6-5	ASSYSGQSYNEQF
TRBV4-1	ASSRGGVITGTQY
TRBV18	ASSPRNTFATNEKLF
TRBV24-1	ATSAGGNNQPQH
TRBV11-2	ASSLGLANYGYT
TRBV12-3/TRBV12-4	ASSPQGGGDTQY
TRBV5-6	ASTRGGASGNTIY
TRBV7-8	ASVRGFGTGELF
TRBV15	ATSPRYFAYEQY
TRBV4-1	ASSALGGLGVGELF
TRBV27	ASSSILRGTYNEQF
TRBV20-1	SARNPATLEQY
TRBV28	ASIPGQGTEAF